This T cell receptor beta chain was profiled in a study of response to subunit inactivated influenza vaccine. TCRdb re-analysed the RT-PCR reads in MiXCR, keeping a single row per CDR3 protein. The sample carries over 150,000 distinct CDR3 sequences, approximately 11% recorded once. Sequencing was performed on non-naive T cells sorted from PBMCs, taken roughly 47 days after vaccination. This receptor was identified in a man over 45 who received an inactivated influenza vaccine.

CDR3 DNA: TGCGCCAGCAGCTTGACGACTAGCGGGGGGGCGCAGACCCAGTACTTC. Protein sequence: CASSLTTSGGAQTQYF. V usage is TRBV5-1 and J usage is TRBJ2-5; 14 positions agree with TRBD2. CDR3 length: 16 amino acids. V trimming: 1 base; J trimming: 6 bases; junction bases outside the gene matches: 5. The germline V gene encodes CDR1 SGHRS and CDR2 YFSETQ. The full variable domain, its missing parts supplied by reference TRBV5-1 and TRBJ2-5, is KAGVTQTPRYLIKTRGQQVTLSCSPISGHRSVSWYQQTPGQGLQFLFEYFSETQRNKGNFPGRFSGRQFSNSRSEMNVSTLELGDSALYLCASSLTTSGGAQTQYFGPGTRLLVL.